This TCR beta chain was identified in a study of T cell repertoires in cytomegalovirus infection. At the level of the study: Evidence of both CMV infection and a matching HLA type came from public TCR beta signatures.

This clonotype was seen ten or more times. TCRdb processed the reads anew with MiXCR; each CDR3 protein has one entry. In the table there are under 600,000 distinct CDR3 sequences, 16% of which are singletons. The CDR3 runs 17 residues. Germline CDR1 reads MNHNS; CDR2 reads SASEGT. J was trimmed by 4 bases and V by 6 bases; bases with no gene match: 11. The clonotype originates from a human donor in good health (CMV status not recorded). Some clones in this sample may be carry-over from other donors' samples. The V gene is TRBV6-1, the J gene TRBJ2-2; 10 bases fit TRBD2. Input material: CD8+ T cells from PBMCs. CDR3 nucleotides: TGTGCCAGCAGACTATCCAGCGGGAGGGCCTTCACCGGGGAGCTGTTTTTT. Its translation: CASRLSSGRAFTGELFF.